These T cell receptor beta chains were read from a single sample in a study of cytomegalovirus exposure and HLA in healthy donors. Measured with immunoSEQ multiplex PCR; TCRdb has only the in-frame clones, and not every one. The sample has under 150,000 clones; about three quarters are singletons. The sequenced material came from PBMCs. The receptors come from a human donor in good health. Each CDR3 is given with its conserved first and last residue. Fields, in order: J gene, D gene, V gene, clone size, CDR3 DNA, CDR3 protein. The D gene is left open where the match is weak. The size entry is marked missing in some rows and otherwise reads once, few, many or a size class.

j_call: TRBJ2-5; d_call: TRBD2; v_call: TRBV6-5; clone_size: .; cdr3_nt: TGTGCCAGCAGTTTTCGGCGGGGGACTGCAGGGTCCCAGTACTTC; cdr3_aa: CASSFRRGTAGSQYF
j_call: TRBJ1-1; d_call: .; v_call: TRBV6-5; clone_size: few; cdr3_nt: TGTGCCAGCAGGCGGAACACTGAAGCTTTCTTT; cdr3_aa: CASRRNTEAFF
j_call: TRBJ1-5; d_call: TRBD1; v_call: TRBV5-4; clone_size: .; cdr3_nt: TGTGCCAGCAGCACAGGGGGCGGGGGTCAGCCCCAGCATTTT; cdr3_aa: CASSTGGGGQPQHF
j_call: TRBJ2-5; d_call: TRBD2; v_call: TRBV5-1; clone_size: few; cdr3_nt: TGCGCCAGCAGCCCACCTCGGGGACTAGCGGGAACAGTGGAGACCCAGTACTTC; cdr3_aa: CASSPPRGLAGTVETQYF
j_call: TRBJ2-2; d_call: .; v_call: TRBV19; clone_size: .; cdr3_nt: TGTGCCACCCAAACCGGGACTCTGGGATCCGGGGAGCTGTTTTTT; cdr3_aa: CATQTGTLGSGELFF
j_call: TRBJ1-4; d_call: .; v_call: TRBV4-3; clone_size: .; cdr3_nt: TGCGCCAGCAGCCAGTCGTCACCCGGGATAAGTCTGAAAGAGCTGTTTTTT; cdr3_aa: CASSQSSPGISLKELFF
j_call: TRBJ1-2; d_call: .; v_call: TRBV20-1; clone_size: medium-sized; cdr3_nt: TGCAGTGTAGGCACAGACTATGGCTACACCTTC; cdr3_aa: CSVGTDYGYTF
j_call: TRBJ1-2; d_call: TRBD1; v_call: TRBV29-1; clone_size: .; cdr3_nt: TGCAGCGTTGAGACAGGGGAGGACCCTGGCTACACCTTC; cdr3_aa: CSVETGEDPGYTF
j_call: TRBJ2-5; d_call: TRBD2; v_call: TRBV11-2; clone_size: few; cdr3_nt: TGTGCCAGCAGCACATATCCTAGCGGGGGAAAAGAGACCCAGTACTTC; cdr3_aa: CASSTYPSGGKETQYF
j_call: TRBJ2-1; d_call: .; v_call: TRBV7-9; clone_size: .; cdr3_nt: TGTGCCAGCAGCATAAGCGGAAACTCCTACAATGAGCAGTTCTTC; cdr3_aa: CASSISGNSYNEQFF
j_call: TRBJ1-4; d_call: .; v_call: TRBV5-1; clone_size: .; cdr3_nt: TGCGCCAGCAGCTTGGGTCGCCAGGGGCAGGAAGGAACTAATGAAAAACTGTTTTTT; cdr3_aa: CASSLGRQGQEGTNEKLFF
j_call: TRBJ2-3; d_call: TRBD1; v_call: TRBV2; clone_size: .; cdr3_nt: TGTGCCAGCAACTCGGACAGGTACACAGATACGCAGTATTTT; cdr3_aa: CASNSDRYTDTQYF
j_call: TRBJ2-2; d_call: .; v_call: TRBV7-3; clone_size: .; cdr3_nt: TGTGCCAGCAGCTCAAGCCCGGGGGCCGGGGAGCTGTTTTTT; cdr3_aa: CASSSSPGAGELFF
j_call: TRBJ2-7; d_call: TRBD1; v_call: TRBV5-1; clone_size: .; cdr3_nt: TGCGCCAGCAGCAGGGGGGGACAGGGGGCATCCTACGAGCAGTACTTC; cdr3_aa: CASSRGGQGASYEQYF
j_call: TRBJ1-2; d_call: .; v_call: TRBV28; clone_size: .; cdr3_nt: TGTGCCAGCACCATATCCCGACAGGCCGCGAGTGACTATGGCTACACCTTC; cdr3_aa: CASTISRQAASDYGYTF
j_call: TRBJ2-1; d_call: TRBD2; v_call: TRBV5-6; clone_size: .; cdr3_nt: TGTGCCAGCAGCCTTGAGCGGGAGGAGCACTACAATGAGCAGTTCTTC; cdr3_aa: CASSLEREEHYNEQFF
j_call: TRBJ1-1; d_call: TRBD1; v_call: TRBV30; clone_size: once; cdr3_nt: TGTGCCTGGAGCGTAGATCCAGGGGGCGGCACTGAAGCTTTCTTT; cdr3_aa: CAWSVDPGGGTEAFF
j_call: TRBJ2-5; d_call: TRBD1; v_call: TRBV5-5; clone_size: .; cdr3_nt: TGTGCCAGCAGCTTGGGGGACAGGGAAGAGACCCAGTACTTC; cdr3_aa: CASSLGDREETQYF
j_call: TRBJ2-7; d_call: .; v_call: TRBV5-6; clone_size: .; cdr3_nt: TGTGCCAGCAGCTTGGACGGCTACGAGCAGTACTTC; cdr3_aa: CASSLDGYEQYF
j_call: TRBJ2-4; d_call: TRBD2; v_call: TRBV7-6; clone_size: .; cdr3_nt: TGTGCCAGCAGCTTAGCGCTCGGCGGGGGGGCGAACAAAAACATTCAGTACTTC; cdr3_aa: CASSLALGGGANKNIQYF
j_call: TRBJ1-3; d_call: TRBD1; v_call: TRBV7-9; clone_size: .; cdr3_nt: TGTGCCAGCAGCCCTAGGACAGGCGTCTCTGGAAACACCATATATTTT; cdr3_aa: CASSPRTGVSGNTIYF
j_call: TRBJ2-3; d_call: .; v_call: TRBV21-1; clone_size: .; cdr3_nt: TGTGCCAGCAGCAGCCGGGGACTAGCGGGGGCCGGTTCTAGCACAGATACGCAGTATTTT; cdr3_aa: CASSSRGLAGAGSSTDTQYF
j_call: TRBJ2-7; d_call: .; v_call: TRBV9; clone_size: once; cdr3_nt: TGTGCCAGCAGCGTAGGAGTTTCCTACGAGCAGTACTTC; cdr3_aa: CASSVGVSYEQYF
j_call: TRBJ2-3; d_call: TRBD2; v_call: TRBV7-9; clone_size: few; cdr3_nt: TGTGCCAGCAGCGGCAGCCAGCGGGGGAGCACAGATACGCAGTATTTT; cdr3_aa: CASSGSQRGSTDTQYF
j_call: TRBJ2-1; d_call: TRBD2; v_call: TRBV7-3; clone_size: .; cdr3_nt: TGTGCCAGCAGCCCCAACCCACTAGCGGGAGGGGGCAATGAGCAGTTCTTC; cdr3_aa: CASSPNPLAGGGNEQFF
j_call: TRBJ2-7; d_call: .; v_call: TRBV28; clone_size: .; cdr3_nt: TGTGCCAGCAGTACGACAGGCTCCTACGAGCAGTACTTC; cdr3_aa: CASSTTGSYEQYF
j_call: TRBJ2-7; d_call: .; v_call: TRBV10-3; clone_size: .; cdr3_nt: TGTGCCATCAGTGAGTCCCCCCCTGTCTACGAGCAGTACTTC; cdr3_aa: CAISESPPVYEQYF
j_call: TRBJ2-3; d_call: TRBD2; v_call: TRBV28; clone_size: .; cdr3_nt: TGTGCCAGCAGTTCCGGACTAGCGGACACAGATACGCAGTATTTT; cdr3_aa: CASSSGLADTDTQYF
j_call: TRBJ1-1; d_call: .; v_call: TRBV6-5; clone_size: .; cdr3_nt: TGTGCCAGCAATTTGAGGGAGAACACTGAAGCTTTCTTT; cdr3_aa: CASNLRENTEAFF
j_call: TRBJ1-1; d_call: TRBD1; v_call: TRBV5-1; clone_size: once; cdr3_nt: TGCGCCAGCAGCCTGACAGGGTTGAACACTGAAGCTTTCTTT; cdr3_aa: CASSLTGLNTEAFF
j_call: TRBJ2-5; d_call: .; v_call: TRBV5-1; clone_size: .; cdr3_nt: TGCGCCAGCAGCTTGGCCAATGTGGGGCTGTACCAAGAGACCCAGTACTTC; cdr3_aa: CASSLANVGLYQETQYF
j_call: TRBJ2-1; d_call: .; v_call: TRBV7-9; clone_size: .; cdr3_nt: TGTGCCAGCAGCTTAGGGACTATCTCCTACAATGAGCAGTTCTTC; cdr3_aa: CASSLGTISYNEQFF
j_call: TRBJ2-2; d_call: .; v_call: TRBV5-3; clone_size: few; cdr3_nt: TGTGCCAGCAGCCGGGAGACCGGGGAGCTGTTTTTT; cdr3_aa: CASSRETGELFF
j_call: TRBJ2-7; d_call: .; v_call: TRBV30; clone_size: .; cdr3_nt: TGTGCCTGGAGTGGAGGACACAATCCGTGGACAGCCTTACAAGCCTACGAGCAGTACTTC; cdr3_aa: CAWSGGHNPWTALQAYEQYF
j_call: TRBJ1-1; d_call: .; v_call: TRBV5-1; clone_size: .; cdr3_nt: TGCGCCAGCAGCTTGCAGGCAGGGGCGTTTGGTGAAGCTTTCTTT; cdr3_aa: CASSLQAGAFGEAFF
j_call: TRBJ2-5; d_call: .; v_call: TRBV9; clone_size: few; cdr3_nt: TGTGCCAGCAGCGTGGGGGGGCCTCAAGAGACCCAGTACTTC; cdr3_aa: CASSVGGPQETQYF
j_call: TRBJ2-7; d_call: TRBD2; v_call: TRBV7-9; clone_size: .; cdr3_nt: TGTGCCAGCAACGGGCTAGCGGGACCTTACGAGCAGTACTTC; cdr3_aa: CASNGLAGPYEQYF